This T cell receptor beta chain was sequenced during a study of CD8 T cells in Susac syndrome. This clonotype appeared once. Germline-derived CDR1 and CDR2 are KGHSH and LQKENI. The J segment lost 0 bases and the V segment lost 4 bases, leaving 9 bases of the junction unmatched. The CDR3 contains 17 residues. With random hexamers, reverse transcription was performed on roughly 0.45 to 1 ug of RNA. Amplification of TCR beta CDR3 was carried out by immunoSEQ multiplex PCR, which covered 54 Vbeta and 13 Jbeta segments. MiXCR, run by TCRdb on the immunoSEQ multiplex PCR reads, gives a single entry per CDR3 protein. The data contain 230,000 or so distinct CDR3 sequences, 95% of them singletons.

The receptor was derived from a human donor with multiple sclerosis. The chain joins TRBV18 to TRBJ1-3; 7 bases agree with TRBD1. Sequencing input: CD4+ T cells from PBMCs. CDR3 nucleotides: TGTGCCAGCTCACGGGACAGCGCCTTATACTCTGGAAACACCATATATTTT. This gives the protein CASSRDSALYSGNTIYF.